This T cell receptor (beta chain) was recovered during a study of T cell responses to AZD1222 COVID-19 vaccine. Points from the study as a whole: Only a handful of people who got AZD1222 tested seropositive at baseline.

This CDR3 spans 14 amino acids. Per germline, CDR1 MNHNS and CDR2 SASEGT. Trimming pared 2 bases from V and 0 bases from J, leaving 8 bases between. Assay used: immunoSEQ multiplex PCR; TCRdb lists only in-frame clones, some missing. In the table there are 75,000 to 95,000 clones, approximately 90% of which are singletons. The count of this clone is one. The target antigen is unknown. This TCR was sampled from an adult who received the AZD1222 COVID-19 vaccine. The material was peripheral blood, obtained 28 days after the second AZD1222 dose. This chain connects TRBV6-1 to TRBJ2-7; D might be TRBD1 (5 bases). The DNA of the CDR3 is TGTGCCAGCAGTGAATGGGGCTTCTCCTACGAGCAGTACGTC. Translation: CASSEWGFSYEQYV.